This T cell receptor beta chain is drawn from a study of T cells in narcolepsy. Study context: Enrolled donors included narcolepsy type 1 or type 2 patients and healthy controls.

Sequencing used immunoSEQ multiplex PCR; TCRdb keeps in-frame clones, though not all of them. The sample comprises 25,000 to 35,000 clones, roughly four fifths of which are singletons, and 0.9% to 1.2% rests with the top ten. Study outcomes and limitations: Blood of same and different patients, but not healthy controls, reportedly held recurring autoreactive clonotypes. Autoreactive HCRT-specific and TRIB2-specific clonotypes were marked in same-patient CSF-versus-blood CD4+ comparisons. In some patient and control memory CD4+ samples, autoreactive clones were absent.

On this clone: Its target is not known.

The material sequenced was CD45RA- memory CD4+ T cells from PBMCs. This TCR came from a human donor with narcolepsy.

CDR3 amino acids: CASSVGASVRYEQYF. The DNA for the CDR3 is TGTGCCAGCAGCGTAGGGGCTAGCGTTCGCTACGAGCAGTACTTC. The chain combines TRBV9 with TRBJ2-7; D is possibly TRBD2 (6 bases). This CDR3 has 15 residues. Trimming took 0 bases from V and 3 from J, leaving 13 bases between them. CDR1 SGDLS and CDR2 YYNGEE come from the germline V gene.